The present T cell receptor (beta chain) was sequenced within a study of blood T cells in healthy people across ages. About the study: Template-switching capture recovered about one barcoded beta molecule per two T cells.

In regard to this clonotype: No antigen is known for it.

Combining a sample-barcoded 5' primer with a J-beta primer mix, a second PCR ran for roughly 7 to 11 cycles. Each cDNA molecule was tagged by a template-switch adaptor with 12 random nucleotides. MiXCR was run by TCRdb on the 5' RACE reads, yielding one entry per CDR3 protein. This sample carries hundreds of thousands of distinct CDR3 sequences, about 30% of them seen once, and the ten largest clones take approximately 15%. Overall study findings and caveats: Naive T cell percentage and TCR beta diversity correlated strongly.

Sequencing used blood. This TCR was recovered from a woman aged 80 or over in good health.

The CDR3 DNA reads TGTGCCTGGAGTGTCAGTACTCTCTATGGCTACACCTTC. Residues: CAWSVSTLYGYTF. V and J are TRBV30 and TRBJ1-2, with unresolved D. Between the trimmed V and J ends, which lost 0 bases and 4 bases, there was a span of 9 bases. The germline gives CDR1 GTSNPN, CDR2 SVGIG (reference sequence). The CDR3 length is 13 residues.